This TCR beta chain is drawn from a study of cytomegalovirus exposure and HLA in healthy donors. PCR employed 60 Vbeta and 13 Jbeta primers. Data came from immunoSEQ multiplex PCR; TCRdb stores just in-frame clones and leaves some out. The table has under 130,000 clones, under 85% seen once; the top ten hold 1.3%. A word on this clone: Its antigen is unknown.

Donors in the study were healthy people who gave bone marrow. General study points: Cytomegalovirus-associated TCR beta chains were listed, numbering some 150.

The CDR3 is made up of 13 amino acids. V lost 2 bases to trimming and J lost 9 bases, with 11 bases between them. Germline values: CDR1 LNHDA, CDR2 SQIVND (reference sequence). Specimen: PBMCs. The TCR sequence derives from a man between 25 and 39 years old in good health and CMV-seronegative. The V gene is TRBV19, the J gene TRBJ1-5; no clear D gene. As DNA, the CDR3 is TGTGCCAGTAGTATAATCGGGGAGCGGCCCCAGCATTTT. Its protein product is CASSIIGERPQHF.